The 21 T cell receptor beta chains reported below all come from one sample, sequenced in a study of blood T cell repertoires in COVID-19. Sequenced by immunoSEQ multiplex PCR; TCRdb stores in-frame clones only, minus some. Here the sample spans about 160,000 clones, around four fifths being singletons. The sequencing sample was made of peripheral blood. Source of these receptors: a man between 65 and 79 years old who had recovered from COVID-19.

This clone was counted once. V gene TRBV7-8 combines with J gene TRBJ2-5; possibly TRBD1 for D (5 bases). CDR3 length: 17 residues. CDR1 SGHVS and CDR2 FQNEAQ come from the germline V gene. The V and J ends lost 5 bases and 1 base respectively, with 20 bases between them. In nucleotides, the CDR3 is TGTGCCAGCAGCGTAGATACAGGTTCGATAGGCCAAGAGACCCAGTACTTC. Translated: CASSVDTGSIGQETQYF.

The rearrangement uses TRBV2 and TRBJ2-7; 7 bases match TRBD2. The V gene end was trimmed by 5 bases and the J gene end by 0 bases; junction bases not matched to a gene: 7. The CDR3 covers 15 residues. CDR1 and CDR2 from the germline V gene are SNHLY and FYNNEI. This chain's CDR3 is CASSSTSASSYEQYF. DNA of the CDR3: TGTGCCAGCAGTTCTACTAGCGCTAGCTCCTACGAGCAGTACTTC.

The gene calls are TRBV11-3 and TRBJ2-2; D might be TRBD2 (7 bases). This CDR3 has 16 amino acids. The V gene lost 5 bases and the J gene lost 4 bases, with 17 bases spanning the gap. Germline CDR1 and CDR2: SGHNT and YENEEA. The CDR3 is CASSAPDRGATGELFF. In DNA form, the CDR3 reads TGTGCCAGCAGCGCCCCAGACCGGGGGGCCACCGGGGAGCTGTTTTTT.

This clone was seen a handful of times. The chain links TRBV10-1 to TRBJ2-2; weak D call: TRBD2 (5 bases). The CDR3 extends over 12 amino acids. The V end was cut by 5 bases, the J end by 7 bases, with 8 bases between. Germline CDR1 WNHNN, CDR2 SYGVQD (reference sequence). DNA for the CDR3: TGCGCCAGCAGTAAAGGGAGCGGGGAGCTGTTTTTT. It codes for CASSKGSGELFF.

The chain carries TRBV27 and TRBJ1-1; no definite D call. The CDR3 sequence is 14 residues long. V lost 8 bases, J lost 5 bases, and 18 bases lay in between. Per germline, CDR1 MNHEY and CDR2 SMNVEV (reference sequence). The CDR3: CASGQPGVRTEAFF. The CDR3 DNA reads TGTGCCAGCGGCCAACCCGGGGTTCGGACTGAAGCTTTCTTT.

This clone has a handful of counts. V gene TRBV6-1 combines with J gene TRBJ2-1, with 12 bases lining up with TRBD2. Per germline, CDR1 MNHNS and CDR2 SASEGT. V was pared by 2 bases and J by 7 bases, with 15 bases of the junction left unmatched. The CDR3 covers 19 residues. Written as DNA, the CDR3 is TGTGCCAGCAGTGAATACCGAATTGTAGGGACTAGCGGGTTGAATGAGCAGTTCTTC. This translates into CASSEYRIVGTSGLNEQFF.

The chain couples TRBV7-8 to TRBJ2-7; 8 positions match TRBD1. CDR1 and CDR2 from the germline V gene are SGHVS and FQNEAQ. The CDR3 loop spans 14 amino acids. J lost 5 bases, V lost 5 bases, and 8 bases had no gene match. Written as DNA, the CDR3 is TGTGCCAGCAGCCCTTCTGGGACAGGCCACGAGCAGTACTTC. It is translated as CASSPSGTGHEQYF.

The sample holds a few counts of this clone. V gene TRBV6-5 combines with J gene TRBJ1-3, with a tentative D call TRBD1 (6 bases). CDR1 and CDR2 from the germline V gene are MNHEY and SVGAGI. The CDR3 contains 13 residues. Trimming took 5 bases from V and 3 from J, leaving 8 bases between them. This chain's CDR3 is CASSRDNGNTIYF. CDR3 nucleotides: TGTGCCAGCAGTCGGGACAATGGAAACACCATATATTTT.

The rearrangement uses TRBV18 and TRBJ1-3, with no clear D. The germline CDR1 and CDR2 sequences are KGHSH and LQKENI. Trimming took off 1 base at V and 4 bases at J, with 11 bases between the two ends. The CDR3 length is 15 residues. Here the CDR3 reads CASSPQEAHGNTIYF. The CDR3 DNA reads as TGTGCCAGCTCACCACAGGAGGCCCACGGAAACACCATATATTTT.

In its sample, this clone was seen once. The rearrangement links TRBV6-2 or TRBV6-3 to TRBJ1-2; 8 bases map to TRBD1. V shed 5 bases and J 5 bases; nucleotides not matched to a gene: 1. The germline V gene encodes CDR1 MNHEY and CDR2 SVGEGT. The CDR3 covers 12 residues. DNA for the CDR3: TGTGCCAGCAGTGACAGGGGTTATGGCTACACCTTC. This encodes CASSDRGYGYTF.

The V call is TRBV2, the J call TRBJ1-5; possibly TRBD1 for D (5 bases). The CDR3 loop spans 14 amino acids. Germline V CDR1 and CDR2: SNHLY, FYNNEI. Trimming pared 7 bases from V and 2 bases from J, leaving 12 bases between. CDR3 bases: TGTGCCAGCACCCCGGGGGGGGGCAATCAGCCCCAGCATTTT. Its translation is CASTPGGGNQPQHF.

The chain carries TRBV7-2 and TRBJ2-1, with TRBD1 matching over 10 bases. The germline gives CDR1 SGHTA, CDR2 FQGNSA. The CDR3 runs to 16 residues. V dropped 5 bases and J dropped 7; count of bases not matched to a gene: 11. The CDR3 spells CASSKTTGTGANEQFF. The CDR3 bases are TGTGCCAGCAGCAAAACTACCGGGACAGGGGCAAATGAGCAGTTCTTC.

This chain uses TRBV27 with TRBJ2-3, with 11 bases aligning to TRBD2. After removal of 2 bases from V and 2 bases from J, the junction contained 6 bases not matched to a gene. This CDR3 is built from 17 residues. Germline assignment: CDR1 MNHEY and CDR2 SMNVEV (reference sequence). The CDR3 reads CASSLLGTSGSTDTQYF. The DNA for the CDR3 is TGTGCCAGCAGTTTACTGGGGACTAGCGGATCCACAGATACGCAGTATTTT.

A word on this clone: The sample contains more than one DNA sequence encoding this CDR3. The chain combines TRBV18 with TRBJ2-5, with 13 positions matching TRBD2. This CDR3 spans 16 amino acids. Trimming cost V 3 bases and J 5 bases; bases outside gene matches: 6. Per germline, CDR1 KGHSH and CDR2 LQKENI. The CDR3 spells CASSPGLAGVRETQYF. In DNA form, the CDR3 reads TGTGCCAGCTCACCCGGACTAGCGGGAGTCCGGGAGACCCAGTACTTC.

The CDR3 protein is CASSFPPRDEQFF. DNA of the CDR3: TGCGCCAGCAGCTTCCCCCCCAGGGATGAGCAGTTCTTC. This sequence joins TRBV5-1 and TRBJ2-1; D perhaps matches TRBD1 (5 bases). Between the trimmed V and J ends, which lost 2 bases and 8 bases, there was a span of 11 bases. CDR3 size: 13 residues. Germline values: CDR1 SGHRS, CDR2 YFSETQ.

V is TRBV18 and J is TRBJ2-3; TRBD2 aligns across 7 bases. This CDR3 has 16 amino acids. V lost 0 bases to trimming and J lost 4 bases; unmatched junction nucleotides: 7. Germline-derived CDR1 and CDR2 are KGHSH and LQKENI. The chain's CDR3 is CASSPPRSGISDTQYF. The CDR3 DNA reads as TGTGCCAGCTCACCACCTCGGAGCGGGATTTCAGATACGCAGTATTTT.

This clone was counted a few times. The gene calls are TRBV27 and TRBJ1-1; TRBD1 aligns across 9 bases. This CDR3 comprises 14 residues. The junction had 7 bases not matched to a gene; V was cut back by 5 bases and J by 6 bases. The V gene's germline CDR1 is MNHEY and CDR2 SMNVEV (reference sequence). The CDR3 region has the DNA TGTGCCAGCAGTCTTGGACAGGGGAGTTCTGAAGCTTTCTTT. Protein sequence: CASSLGQGSSEAFF.

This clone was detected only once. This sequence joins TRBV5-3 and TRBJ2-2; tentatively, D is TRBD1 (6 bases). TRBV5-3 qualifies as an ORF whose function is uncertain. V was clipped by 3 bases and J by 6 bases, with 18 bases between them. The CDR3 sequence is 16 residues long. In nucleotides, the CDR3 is TGTGCCAGAAGCTACGGAAACTCAGGGGTCCCCGGGGAGCTGTTTTTT. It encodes CARSYGNSGVPGELFF.

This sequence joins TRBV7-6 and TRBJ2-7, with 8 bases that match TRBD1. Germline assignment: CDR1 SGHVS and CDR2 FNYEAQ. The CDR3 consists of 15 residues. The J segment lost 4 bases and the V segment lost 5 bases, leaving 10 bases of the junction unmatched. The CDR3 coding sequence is TGTGCCAGCAGCAAAGGACAGGGTGGGGGTTACGAGCAGTACTTC. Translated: CASSKGQGGGYEQYF.

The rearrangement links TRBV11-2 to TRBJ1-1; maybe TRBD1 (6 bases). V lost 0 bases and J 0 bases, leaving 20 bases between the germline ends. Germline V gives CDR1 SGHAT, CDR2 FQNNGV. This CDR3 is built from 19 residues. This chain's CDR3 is CASSLDGQNLDNLNTEAFF. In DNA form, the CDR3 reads TGTGCCAGCAGCTTAGATGGACAGAACCTAGATAATTTGAACACTGAAGCTTTCTTT. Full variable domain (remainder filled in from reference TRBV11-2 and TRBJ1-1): EAGVAQSPRYKIIEKRQSVAFWCNPISGHATLYWYQQILGQGPKLLIQFQNNGVVDDSQLPKDRFSAERLKGVDSTLKIQPAKLEDSAVYLCASSLDGQNLDNLNTEAFFGQGTRLTVV.

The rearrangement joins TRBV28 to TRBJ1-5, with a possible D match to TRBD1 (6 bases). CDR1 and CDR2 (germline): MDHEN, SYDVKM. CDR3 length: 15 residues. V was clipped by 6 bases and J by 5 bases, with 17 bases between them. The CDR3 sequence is CASSPLGGGHQPQHF. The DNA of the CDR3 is TGTGCCAGCAGCCCATTAGGGGGGGGCCATCAGCCCCAGCATTTT.